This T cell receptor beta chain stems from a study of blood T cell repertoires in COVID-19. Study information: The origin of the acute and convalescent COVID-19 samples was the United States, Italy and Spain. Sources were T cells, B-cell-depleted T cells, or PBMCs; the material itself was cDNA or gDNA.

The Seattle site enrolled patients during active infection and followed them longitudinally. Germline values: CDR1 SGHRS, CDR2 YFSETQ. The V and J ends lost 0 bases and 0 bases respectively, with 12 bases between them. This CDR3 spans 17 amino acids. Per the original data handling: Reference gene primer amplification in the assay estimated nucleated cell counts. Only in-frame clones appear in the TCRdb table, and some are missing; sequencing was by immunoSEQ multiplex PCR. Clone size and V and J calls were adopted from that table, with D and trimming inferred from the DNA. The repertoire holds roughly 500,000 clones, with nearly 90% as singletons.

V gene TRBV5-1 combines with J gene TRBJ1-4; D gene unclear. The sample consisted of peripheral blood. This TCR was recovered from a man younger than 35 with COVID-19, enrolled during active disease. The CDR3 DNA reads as TGCGCCAGCAGCTTGGGGCTCGACACCGCAACTAATGAAAAACTGTTTTTT. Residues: CASSLGLDTATNEKLFF. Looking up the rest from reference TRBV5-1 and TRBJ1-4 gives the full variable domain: KAGVTQTPRYLIKTRGQQVTLSCSPISGHRSVSWYQQTPGQGLQFLFEYFSETQRNKGNFPGRFSGRQFSNSRSEMNVSTLELGDSALYLCASSLGLDTATNEKLFFGSGTQLSVL.